This TCR beta chain appears in the sequencing data of a study of blood T cell repertoires in COVID-19. About the study: Whether acute or convalescent, the COVID-19 samples came from the United States, Italy and Spain. T cells, B-cell-depleted T cells, or PBMCs provided the cDNA or gDNA that served as material.

Per the original data handling: From reference gene primer amplification, estimates of nucleated cell counts were derived. TCRdb keeps only in-frame clones here, not all; method: immunoSEQ multiplex PCR. V and J calls and clone size are copied from that table; D and trimming were computed from the DNA. The sample lists about 230,000 clones; approximately 87% were seen once. V shed 2 bases and J shed 2 bases, with 24 bases lying between them. The CDR3 spans 19 residues. Looked up from germline, CDR1 is KGHSH and CDR2 is LQKENI. This clone came up many times. The V call is TRBV18, the J call TRBJ1-1; unclear D gene. The sequenced sample was peripheral blood. This receptor was obtained from a woman in her 70s with active or convalescent COVID-19. The CDR3 DNA sequence: TGTGCCAGCTCACCAATCGAGGCAAAGTTTGGCTCTATCAACACTGAAGCTTTCTTT. Its translation is CASSPIEAKFGSINTEAFF.